These 13 T cell receptor beta chains were sequenced from one sample in a study of T-cell memory formation after mild COVID-19. Each CDR3 protein is one row after TCRdb ran MiXCR on the 5' RACE reads. Among roughly 110,000 distinct CDR3 sequences, roughly 14% were seen once, and the ten largest hold less than 45%. The sequenced sample consisted of PBMCs or a T cell subset sorted from them (not recorded which). Source of these receptors: a man between 18 and 29 years old who had mild COVID-19 (a few samples of this study predate the infection). Cell type and time point are not known.

This clonotype was counted between two and nine times. CDR3: CSARAFQLEVETQYF. The CDR3 DNA reads TGCAGTGCTAGAGCATTCCAGCTGGAGGTAGAGACCCAGTACTTC. J is TRBJ2-5 and V is TRBV20-1; D might be TRBD2 (5 bases). V was trimmed by 1 base and J by 4 bases, leaving 16 bases between them. The CDR3 is made up of 15 amino acids. The germline CDR1 and CDR2 sequences are DFQATT and SNEGSKA (reference sequence).

This clonotype was seen a handful of times. The chain employs TRBV7-2 and TRBJ2-5; D is undetermined. The V gene lost 0 bases and the J gene lost 7 bases, with 6 bases spanning the gap. CDR3 size: 12 residues. Germline CDR1 SGHTA, CDR2 FQGNSA. CDR3 in amino acids: CASSLAWSTQYF. CDR3 nucleotide sequence: TGTGCCAGCAGCTTAGCATGGTCGACCCAGTACTTC.

This clonotype was found many times. The CDR3 nucleotides read TGTGCCAGCAGCCCTACCCCCGACAATGAGCAGTTCTTC. Residues: CASSPTPDNEQFF. J is TRBJ2-1 and V is TRBV7-2, with no clear D. V was clipped by 5 bases and J by 5 bases, with 10 bases between them. This CDR3 spans 13 amino acids. Looked up from germline, CDR1 is SGHTA and CDR2 is FQGNSA. Drawing the rest from reference TRBV7-2 and TRBJ2-1, the complete variable domain is GAGVSQSPSNKVTEKGKDVELRCDPISGHTALYWYRQSLGQGLEFLIYFQGNSAPDKSGLPSDRFSAERTGGSVSTLTIQRTQQEDSAVYLCASSPTPDNEQFFGPGTRLTVL.

The chain recombines TRBV6-2 or TRBV6-3 with TRBJ2-2; D may be TRBD1 (6 bases). The CDR3 spans 15 residues. Looked up from germline, CDR1 is MNHEY and CDR2 is SVGEGT. V was pared by 4 bases and J by 1 base, with 10 bases between. The CDR3 nucleotides read TGTGCCAGCAGTTTTACAGGGTGGAACACCGGGGAGCTGTTTTTT. Its protein is CASSFTGWNTGELFF.

For this clonotype: One junction end disagrees with the germline gene, perhaps due to a read error. This chain links TRBV4-1 with TRBJ1-4; D ambiguous. The CDR3 sequence is 15 residues long. Germline V lookup: CDR1 MGHRA, CDR2 YSYEKL. The CDR3 nucleotides read TGCGCCAGCAGCGAAGATACCGGGGCTAATGAAAAACTGTTTTTT. Protein: CASSEDTGANEKLFF.

The rearrangement uses TRBV7-9 and TRBJ2-3; 7 nucleotides line up with TRBD1. CDR1 and CDR2 (germline): SEHNR, FQNEAQ (reference sequence). With V trimmed by 5 bases and J by 3 bases, 5 bases remained unmatched. The length of the CDR3 is 14 residues. The CDR3 DNA reads as TGTGCCAGCAGCCCGACAGGGAGAACAGATACGCAGTATTTT. This codes for CASSPTGRTDTQYF. Using reference TRBV7-9 and TRBJ2-3 for the parts outside the CDR3, the full variable domain is DTGVSQNPRHKITKRGQNVTFRCDPISEHNRLYWYRQTLGQGPEFLTYFQNEAQLEKSRLLSDRFSAERPKGSFSTLEIQRTEQGDSAMYLCASSPTGRTDTQYFGPGTRLTVL.

The genes are TRBV7-9 and TRBJ1-2, with D unclear. CDR3 length equals 13 residues. Germline-derived CDR1 and CDR2 are SEHNR and FQNEAQ (reference sequence). Trimming pared 5 bases from V and 4 bases from J, leaving 11 bases between. The CDR3 DNA follows: TGTGCCAGCAGCCCGACTGCTAGCTATGGCTACACCTTC. It codes for CASSPTASYGYTF.

The V call is TRBV7-2, the J call TRBJ2-5; 10 bases line up with TRBD2. Germline V gene sequence: CDR1 SGHTA, CDR2 FQGNSA. The V segment lost 5 bases and the J segment 4 bases; nucleotides outside the gene matches: 7. This CDR3 has 15 residues. CDR3 DNA: TGTGCCAGCAGCCGCACTAGCGGGGTCGGAGAGACCCAGTACTTC. Translation gives CASSRTSGVGETQYF.

The chain recombines TRBV5-1 with TRBJ2-5; 12 bases agree with TRBD2. The CDR3 runs to 15 residues. The V and J ends lost 3 bases and 5 bases, in that order; junction bases with no gene match: 5. Germline V gene lookup returns CDR1 SGHRS and CDR2 YFSETQ. Here the CDR3 reads CASSWTSGVRETQYF. CDR3 DNA: TGCGCCAGCAGCTGGACTAGCGGGGTCCGCGAGACCCAGTACTTC.

This sequence joins TRBV20-1 and TRBJ2-1; 11 bases are a match to TRBD2. From germline, CDR1 is DFQATT and CDR2 SNEGSKA (reference sequence). Trimming removed 4 bases from V and 10 bases from J; junction bases left unmatched: 9. The CDR3 length is 14 residues. CDR3 DNA sequence: TGCAGTGCTATTTCGTTTAGCGGGGGGGCGGAGCAGTTCTTC. It is translated as CSAISFSGGAEQFF.

This chain links TRBV20-1 with TRBJ2-7; TRBD2 aligns across 11 bases. J lost 2 bases, V lost 6 bases, and 6 bases had no gene match. The CDR3 length is 14 residues. CDR1 is DFQATT, CDR2 SNEGSKA, per germline (reference sequence). CDR3 sequence: CSAGLAGGPYEQYF. As DNA, the CDR3 is TGCAGTGCGGGATTAGCGGGGGGGCCCTACGAGCAGTACTTC.

The chain recombines TRBV29-1 with TRBJ2-3; D is ambiguous. The CDR3 has 11 residues. Germline CDR1 reads SQVTM; CDR2 reads ANQGSEA. Trimming left V 4 bases short and J 2 bases short, with 4 bases between. This CDR3 reads CSVGNTDTQYF. CDR3 coding DNA: TGCAGCGTTGGGAACACAGATACGCAGTATTTT.

This clonotype was found many times. The chain joins TRBV27 to TRBJ2-5; no definite D call. The germline CDR1 and CDR2 sequences are MNHEY and SMNVEV (reference sequence). This CDR3 spans 16 amino acids. The ends were cut back, 2 bases at V and 0 bases at J, with 13 bases in the middle. The CDR3: CASSLRQPPYQETQYF. The CDR3 DNA sequence: TGTGCCAGCAGTTTACGGCAGCCTCCGTACCAAGAGACCCAGTACTTC.